The T cell receptor (beta chain) under discussion was sequenced for a study of cytotoxic CD8 clonotypes in ibrutinib-treated CLL. With V trimmed by 0 bases and J by 4 bases, 5 bases remained unmatched. The CDR3 extends over 17 amino acids. CDR1 and CDR2 from the germline V gene are MRHNA and SNTAGT. The repertoire was sequenced with immunoSEQ multiplex PCR; TCRdb's copy has only in-frame clones and lacks some. The repertoire holds about 310,000 clones, with about 80% as singletons. The chain has TRBV6-4 and TRBJ2-2, with 10 bases fitting TRBD2. Sample: PBMCs, taken before ibrutinib treatment. The TCR originated in a human donor with chronic lymphocytic leukemia. The CDR3 sequence: CASSDSWTSGPTGELFF. In DNA, the CDR3 is TGTGCCAGCAGTGACTCTTGGACTAGCGGCCCCACCGGGGAGCTGTTTTTT.